This TCR beta chain was obtained from a study of tumor-infiltrating lymphocytes in primary liver carcinoma. Study findings and constraints: Tumor-blood pairs (like tumor-adjacent pairs) overlapped less than tumor region pairs did. The study found only about 7.5-25% of top clones in all five tumor regions.

This CDR3 comprises 14 residues. CDR1 is SGHRS and CDR2 is YFSETQ in the germline V gene. Each 20-30 mg portion of unsorted bulk tissue served as the source for co-extraction of RNA and DNA. Patients diagnosed with primary liver carcinoma received treatment through surgical resection. Samples were taken from five separate regions (per tumor). Reverse transcription of about 500 ng total RNA with a constant-region primer produced TCR beta cDNA. The TCR beta library was amplified through three nested multiplex PCR rounds in a modified ARM-PCR procedure. Investigators reported that the first two PCR rounds, at 9 to 11 cycles each, used TRBV1-TRBV30 forward primers with a C-beta reverse primer. In TCRdb, the multiplex PCR reads were re-called with MiXCR into one record per CDR3 protein. The table shows roughly 200,000 distinct CDR3 sequences, with around four fifths occurring only once. Turning to this clonotype: Its antigen is still unknown. Germline and junction disagree at one end, which may indicate a read error.

The clonotype originates from a man aged 35 to 55 with primary liver carcinoma and hepatitis B virus infection. This chain uses TRBV5-1 with TRBJ2-1; 9 bases are shared with TRBD1. The sequenced sample was tumor tissue from primary liver carcinoma. The CDR3 sequence is CASSLTGGYNVQFF. CDR3 coding DNA: TGCGCCAGCAGCTTGACAGGGGGCTACAATGTGCAGTTCTTC. The whole variable domain, filled in from reference TRBV5-1 and TRBJ2-1, reads KAGVTQTPRYLIKTRGQQVTLSCSPISGHRSVSWYQQTPGQGLQFLFEYFSETQRNKGNFPGRFSGRQFSNSRSEMNVSTLELGDSALYLCASSLTGGYNVQFFGPGTRLTVL.